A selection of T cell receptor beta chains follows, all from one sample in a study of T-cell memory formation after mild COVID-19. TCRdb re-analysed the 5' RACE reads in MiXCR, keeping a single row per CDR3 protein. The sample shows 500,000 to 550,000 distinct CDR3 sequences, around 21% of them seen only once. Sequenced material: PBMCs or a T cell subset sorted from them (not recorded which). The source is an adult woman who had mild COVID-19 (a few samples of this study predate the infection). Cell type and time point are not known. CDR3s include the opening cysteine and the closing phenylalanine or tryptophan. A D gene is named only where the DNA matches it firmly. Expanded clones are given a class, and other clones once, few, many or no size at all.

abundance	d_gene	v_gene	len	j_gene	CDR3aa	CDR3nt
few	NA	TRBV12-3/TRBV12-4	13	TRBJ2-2	CATSTRSVRELFF	TGTGCCACTTCAACTAGGTCTGTCCGGGAGCTGTTTTTT
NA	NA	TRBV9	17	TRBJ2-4	CASSATGTPLAKNIQYF	TGTGCCAGCAGCGCGACCGGGACTCCCTTAGCCAAAAACATTCAGTACTTC
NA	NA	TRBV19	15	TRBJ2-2	CASSIGTIYTGELFF	TGTGCCAGTAGTATCGGGACAATCTACACCGGGGAGCTGTTTTTT
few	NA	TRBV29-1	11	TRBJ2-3	CSVPFPDTQYF	TGCAGCGTTCCTTTCCCGGATACGCAGTATTTT
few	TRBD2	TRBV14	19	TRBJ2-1	CASSQNLIAGGLSYNEQFF	TGTGCCAGCAGCCAAAACTTGATAGCGGGAGGGCTCTCCTACAATGAGCAGTTCTTC
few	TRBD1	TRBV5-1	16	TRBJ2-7	CASSLEAGTGLYEQYF	TGCGCCAGCAGCTTGGAGGCCGGGACAGGGCTCTACGAGCAGTACTTC
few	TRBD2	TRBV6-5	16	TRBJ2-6	CASSRSGGAGANVLTF	TGTGCCAGCAGCCGAAGCGGGGGTGCTGGGGCCAACGTCCTGACTTTC
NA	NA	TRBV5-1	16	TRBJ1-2	CASSLGPQGHSYGYTF	TGCGCCAGCAGCTTGGGCCCACAGGGCCATTCTTATGGCTACACCTTC
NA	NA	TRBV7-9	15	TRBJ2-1	CASSPRDNPYNEQFF	TGTGCCAGCAGCCCCCGGGACAATCCCTACAATGAGCAGTTCTTC
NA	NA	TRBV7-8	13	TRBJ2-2	CASRNTNTGELFF	TGTGCCAGCAGGAACACGAACACCGGGGAGCTGTTTTTT
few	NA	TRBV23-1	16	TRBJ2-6	CASSQSGSSGANVLTF	TGCGCCAGCAGTCAATCGGGGAGCTCTGGGGCCAACGTCCTGACTTTC
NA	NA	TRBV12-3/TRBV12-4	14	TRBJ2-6	CASSLYAGANVLTF	TGTGCCAGCAGTTTATACGCTGGGGCCAACGTCCTGACTTTC
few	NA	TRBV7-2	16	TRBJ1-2	CASSPAGYAFGWGYTF	TGTGCCAGCAGCCCAGCCGGGTATGCATTCGGATGGGGCTACACCTTC
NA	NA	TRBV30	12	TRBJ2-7	CAWSFESYEQYF	TGTGCCTGGAGTTTCGAGTCCTACGAGCAGTACTTC
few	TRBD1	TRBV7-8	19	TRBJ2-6	CASSSIRDRGSAGANVLTF	TGTGCCAGCAGCTCCATCCGGGACAGGGGGTCCGCTGGGGCCAACGTCCTGACTTTC
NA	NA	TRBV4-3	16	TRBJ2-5	CASSQDEAPSRETQYF	TGCGCCAGCAGCCAAGATGAGGCACCGAGTCGGGAGACCCAGTACTTC
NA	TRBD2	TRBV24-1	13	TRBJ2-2	CATTTSNTGELFF	TGTGCCACGACGACTAGCAACACCGGGGAGCTGTTTTTT
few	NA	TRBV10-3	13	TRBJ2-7	CAIRPGHSYEQYF	TGTGCCATCAGACCGGGACACTCGTACGAGCAGTACTTC
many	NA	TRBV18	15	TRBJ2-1	CASSPTGGGLNEQFF	TGTGCCAGCTCACCCACCGGTGGGGGGCTTAATGAGCAGTTCTTC
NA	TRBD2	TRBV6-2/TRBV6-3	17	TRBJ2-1	CASSYSTSGDPYNEQFF	TGTGCCAGCAGTTACTCGACTAGCGGGGACCCGTACAATGAGCAGTTCTTC
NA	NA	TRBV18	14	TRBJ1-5	CASSPFKGGKPQHF	TGTGCCAGCTCACCATTTAAGGGGGGTAAGCCCCAGCATTTT
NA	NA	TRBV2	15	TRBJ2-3	CASRRLTTSTDTQYF	TGTGCCAGCAGGAGACTAACTACTAGCACAGATACGCAGTATTTT
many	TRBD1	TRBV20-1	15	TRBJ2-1	CSARGGQGNHNEQFF	TGCAGTGCTAGAGGGGGACAGGGAAACCACAATGAGCAGTTCTTC
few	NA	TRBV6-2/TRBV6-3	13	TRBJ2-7	CASSYSTAYEQYF	TGTGCCAGCAGTTACTCCACAGCCTACGAGCAGTACTTC
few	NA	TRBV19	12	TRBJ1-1	CASRMGNTEAFF	TGTGCCAGTAGAATGGGGAACACTGAAGCTTTCTTT
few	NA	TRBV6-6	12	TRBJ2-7	CASALWGYEQYF	TGTGCCAGCGCGCTCTGGGGTTACGAGCAGTACTTC
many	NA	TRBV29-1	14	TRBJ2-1	CSSIKFGFNNEQFF	TGCAGCTCAATAAAATTCGGGTTTAACAATGAGCAGTTCTTC
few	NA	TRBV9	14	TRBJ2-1	CASSVEVARNEQFF	TGTGCCAGCAGCGTAGAGGTAGCCAGGAATGAGCAGTTCTTC
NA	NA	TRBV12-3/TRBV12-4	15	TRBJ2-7	CASSPRGTWAYEQYF	TGTGCCAGCAGTCCGCGGGGGACATGGGCCTACGAGCAGTACTTC
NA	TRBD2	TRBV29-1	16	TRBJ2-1	CSVEGFGSGRWNEQFF	TGCAGCGTTGAAGGGTTCGGGAGCGGGAGGTGGAATGAGCAGTTCTTC
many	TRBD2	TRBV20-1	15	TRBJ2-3	CSANSGREVSDTQYF	TGCAGTGCCAATTCGGGGCGGGAGGTATCAGATACGCAGTATTTT
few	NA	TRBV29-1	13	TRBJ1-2	CSVAAQGRNGYTF	TGCAGCGTTGCAGCTCAGGGGCGCAATGGCTACACCTTC